The entry that follows covers one TCR beta chain sequence. Its antigen is not identified. The sample comes from a study of beta chain features in type 1 diabetes. General study results and limits: Unsettled here was the matter of whether HLA type influences TCRB rearrangement. Shorter TCRB CDR3s, moderately but significantly so, were found in Type 1 diabetes patients in all four CD4+ subsets.

TCRB transcripts that were expressed got sequenced, as all of the isolated RNA had been reverse transcribed. The study sequenced naive, central memory and regulatory T cell samples to an average of about 3.8 million reads. Method: immunoSEQ multiplex PCR; TCRdb's copy keeps in-frame clones and lacks some. This repertoire shows about 340,000 clones, 6.5% to 10% found once; its top ten account for roughly 0.44%. Per germline, CDR1 LGHNA and CDR2 YSLEER. The CDR3 consists of 14 residues. The ends were cut back, 1 base at V and 4 bases at J, with 8 bases in the middle. This sequence originates from a woman aged 18-29 years in good health. The chain has TRBV4-3 and TRBJ2-1; D uncertain. Sequenced material: central memory CD4+ T cells from blood. DNA of the CDR3: TGCGCCAGCAGCCAAGTATCAGCGTACAATGAGCAGTTCTTC. Amino acids: CASSQVSAYNEQFF.